The TCR beta chain under discussion was sequenced for a study of regulatory T cells in long-lasting Graves disease. Turning to the study itself: To qualify as persistent, Graves' disease required over 5 years of antithyroid drugs with positive TSH receptor antibodies.

Time point described: persistent/refractory GD, antithyroid drugs over 5 years with positive TRAb. The TCR library used RNA extracted from PBMCs. Diagnosis followed American Thyroid Association guidelines for Graves' disease. Per germline, CDR1 SEHNR and CDR2 FQNEAQ (reference sequence). This CDR3 region has 15 residues. The ends lost 4 bases at V and 8 bases at J; junction bases unmatched: 9. The authors built TCR beta libraries using iRepertoire HTBI primers and Arm-PCR of CDR3 regions. In TCRdb, the multiplex PCR reads were re-called with MiXCR into one record per CDR3 protein. The table lists around 510,000 distinct CDR3 sequences, about a fifth of them singletons. This clonotype was recorded many times.

Sequencing used peripheral blood mononuclear cells (PBMCs), obtained when the disease was refractory, from a patient treated with antithyroid drugs. The J gene is TRBJ1-4, the V gene TRBV7-9; TRBD1 matches at 8 bases. This TCR was sampled from a female donor with Graves disease. In DNA, the CDR3 is TGTGCCAGCAGCTGGACAGGGAGCAAGGGAGAAAAACTGTTTTTT. Protein sequence: CASSWTGSKGEKLFF. Full variable domain (missing parts from reference TRBV7-9 and TRBJ1-4): DTGVSQNPRHKITKRGQNVTFRCDPISEHNRLYWYRQTLGQGPEFLTYFQNEAQLEKSRLLSDRFSAERPKGSFSTLEIQRTEQGDSAMYLCASSWTGSKGEKLFFGSGTQLSVL.